Below, one T cell receptor (beta chain) is given with its context. The antigen this receptor binds is unknown. Per-base quality was not reported, and no clone a single base away is much larger than it. The source of the sample is a study of tumor-infiltrating lymphocytes in primary liver carcinoma (dated by TCRdb to about 2017). Background for the entire study: Hepatocellular carcinoma (four) or combined HCC and intrahepatic cholangiocarcinoma (one) was present in the five patients, who were three men and two women aged 30 to 69 years. The tumors of the five patients were staged as T1-T3 N0M0, with maximum diameters ranging from about 4 to 10 cm. Roughly 3.5 to 7.13 million productive TCRbeta reads were obtained per sample, and no significant difference in read depth was found between tissue types. TCRbeta repertoire sequencing, expression microarrays and whole-exome sequencing were combined in the study across five regions of each liver tumor, with adjacent normal tissue and blood also included. TCRbeta repertoire sequencing covered roughly 35 specimens from 5 patients: around 25 tumor regions, 5 adjacent noncancerous liver tissues and 5 peripheral blood samples. To link TCRbeta repertoire diversity to the local molecular phenotype, the roughly 23 tumor region samples were profiled with Agilent mRNA microarrays. Repertoires from technical replicates were highly reproducible, with mean shared-clone rates roughly 0.89 and correlation coefficients above 0.95.

The CDR3 numbers 14 residues from cysteine through phenylalanine. The sequence is cut down to CDR3 DNA, 42 bases in frame from base 1. The germline V gene encodes CDR1 SGHNT and CDR2 YYREEE (reference sequence). V is pared back by 4 bases and J by 5 bases, with 15 bases lying between the germline termini. A constant-region primer and ProtoScript II reverse transcriptase were used to reverse-transcribe TCRbeta-specific cDNA from about 0.55 ug total RNA. Construction of the TCRbeta libraries relied on three nested rounds of multiplex PCR, following a slightly modified ARM-PCR procedure. The first two PCR rounds used multiplex TRBV1-TRBV30 forward primers with a Cbeta reverse primer, each for 10 cycles. Sample barcodes and Illumina adapters were added in a final 25-cycle PCR with Deep VentR polymerase. Before sequencing, amplicons of 200-500 bp were purified from gel using a QIAquick gel extraction kit. TCRbeta amplicons were sequenced on an Illumina HiSeq 2500 with 250-bp paired-end reads. The authors processed their data as follows. Trimmomatic v0.33 was used to quality-trim the reads, and FLASH v1.2.11 was used to merge paired reads so that full CDR3 sequences could be recovered. MiGEC v1.2.1b assigned V, D and J germline segments to the rearranged TCRbeta sequences. Clonotype statistics and Shannon-Wiener diversity indices were computed with VDJtools v1.0.0. To reduce sampling bias, subsequent analyses other than the diversity analysis used only the 250 most abundant clonotypes in each sample. TCRdb reran the public reads through fastp at Q25 and MiXCR, keeping productive beta chains. Every distinct CDR3 protein forms one entry, paired with its most common genes and DNA. TCRdb's processing, not the study's, gives the V and J calls here. The sample profile shows 50,000 to 65,000 distinct CDR3 sequences; over 60% of them were found once. The ten largest clones add up to 30% to 40% of the sample.

Findings and caveats that apply to the study as a whole: Only 4 or 5 patients were included in the study, and the authors note that the findings should be validated in a larger study. Compared with blood, tumors had a significantly larger share of the repertoire taken up by the top 250 clones (p = 0.039). Repertoire overlap was higher between tumor regions (mean roughly 35%) than tumor-adjacent (approximately 17%) or tumor-blood (approximately 14%) pairs, consistent with antigen-driven expansion. Because only the TCR beta chain was sequenced and unpaired alpha chains were not captured, true repertoire diversity is likely underestimated. Bulk unsorted samples precluded comparing CD4+ and CD8+ T cell repertoires. Only about 8-25% of top clones were found in all five regions of a tumor, suggesting spatial heterogeneity of tumor-infiltrating T cells.

Total RNA and DNA were co-extracted from about 19-30 mg of bulk tissue with the AllPrep DNA/RNA mini kit, without cell sorting. Surgical resection was performed in China between 2015 and early 2016 on about 5 patients with histopathologically diagnosed primary liver carcinoma. Patients had chronic HBV infection and were treatment-naive at sampling. Five spatially separated regions were sampled from each tumor: the superior, inferior, left-lateral and right-lateral poles, plus the tumor centre. More than 85% viable tumor cells were found by histology in every tumor sample. Fresh tumor and adjacent tissue pieces were bisected, with one half stored in RNAlater at -80 degrees C and the other half sent for histology.

The sequence came from a man aged 35 to 55 with primary liver carcinoma and hepatitis B virus infection. The specimen was liver tumor tissue from sampling region 4. The sample's cell subset or site label, decoded: tumor region T4, right-lateral pole. Recombination joined TRBV5-4 with TRBJ1-1; no confident D gene assignment can be made. The nucleotides read TGTGCCAGCAGCCCCGGACGGGAAGGAACTGAAGCTTTCTTT. Translated, it gives CASSPGREGTEAFF.